Shown below are 4 T cell receptor beta chains from a single sample sequenced in a study of T cells after yellow fever vaccination. TCRdb processed the 5' RACE reads anew with MiXCR; each CDR3 protein has one entry. The sample gives about 240,000 distinct CDR3 sequences, 6.9% of which show up once; roughly 0.86% is in the top ten. Sequenced material: CD4+ T cells sorted from PBMCs, taken 15 days after the yellow fever booster vaccination. Receptors were obtained from a man between 25 and 39 years old who received the YFV17D yellow fever vaccine.

This clonotype came up many times. The chain carries TRBV29-1 and TRBJ2-3, with a possible D match to TRBD2 (6 bases). The CDR3 runs 13 residues. CDR1 and CDR2 (germline): SQVTM, ANQGSEA. Deletions cut 6 bases from V and 5 bases from J, with 15 bases between. In nucleotides, the CDR3 is TGCAGCGTGGCTGGCGGGATGTTAGATACGCAGTATTTT. Translated: CSVAGGMLDTQYF.

This clonotype has a handful of counts. The rearrangement links TRBV27 to TRBJ1-5; 7 bases line up with TRBD1. V shed 5 bases and J 0 bases; nucleotides not matched to a gene: 10. This CDR3 region has 17 residues. Germline loops: CDR1 MNHEY, CDR2 SMNVEV (reference sequence). The CDR3 region is CASSPYQDRVSNQPQHF. In DNA, the CDR3 is TGTGCCAGCAGTCCCTACCAAGACAGGGTTAGCAATCAGCCCCAGCATTTT.

The chain combines TRBV20-1 with TRBJ2-2; no definite D call. Germline-derived CDR1 and CDR2 are DFQATT and SNEGSKA (reference sequence). V dropped 3 bases and J dropped 5 bases, with 22 bases sitting between them. The CDR3 totals 17 residues. The CDR3 region is CSASSNGYGGRTGELFF. CDR3 nucleotide sequence: TGCAGTGCTAGTTCCAACGGGTATGGTGGGCGAACCGGGGAGCTGTTTTTT.

This clonotype was seen a few times. This chain uses TRBV6-5 with TRBJ1-1, with a tentative D call TRBD1 (5 bases). Germline lookup yields CDR1 MNHEY and CDR2 SVGAGI. With 0 bases removed from V and 6 bases from J, the gap between germline ends came to 11 bases. The CDR3 has 14 amino acids. CDR3 loop: CASSYSGRRAEAFF. The CDR3 coding sequence is TGTGCCAGCAGTTACTCGGGACGACGGGCTGAAGCTTTCTTT.